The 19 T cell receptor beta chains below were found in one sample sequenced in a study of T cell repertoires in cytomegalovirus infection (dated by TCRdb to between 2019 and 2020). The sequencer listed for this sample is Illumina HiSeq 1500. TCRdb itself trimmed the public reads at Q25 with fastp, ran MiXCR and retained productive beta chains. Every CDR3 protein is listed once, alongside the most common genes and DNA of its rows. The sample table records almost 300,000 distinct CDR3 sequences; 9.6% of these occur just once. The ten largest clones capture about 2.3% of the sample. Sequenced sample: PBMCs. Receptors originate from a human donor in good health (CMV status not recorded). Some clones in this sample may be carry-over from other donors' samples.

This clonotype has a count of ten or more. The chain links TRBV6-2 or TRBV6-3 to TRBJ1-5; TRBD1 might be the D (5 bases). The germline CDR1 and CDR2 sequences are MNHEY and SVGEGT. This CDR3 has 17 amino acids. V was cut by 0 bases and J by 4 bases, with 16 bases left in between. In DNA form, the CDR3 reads TGTGCCAGCAGTTACTCCCCTCTGGGGGGACGTAATCAGCCCCAGCATTTT. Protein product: CASSYSPLGGRNQPQHF.

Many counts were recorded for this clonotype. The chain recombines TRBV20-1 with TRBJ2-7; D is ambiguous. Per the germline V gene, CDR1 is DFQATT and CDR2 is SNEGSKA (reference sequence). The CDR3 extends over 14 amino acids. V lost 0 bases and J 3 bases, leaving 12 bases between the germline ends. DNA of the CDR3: TGCAGTGCTAGAGATAGCAGTAATCTCTACGAGCAGTACTTC. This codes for CSARDSSNLYEQYF.

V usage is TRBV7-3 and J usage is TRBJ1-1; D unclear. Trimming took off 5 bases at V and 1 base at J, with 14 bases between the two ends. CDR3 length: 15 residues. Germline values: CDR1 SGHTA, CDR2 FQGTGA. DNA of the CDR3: TGTGCCAGCAGCGCCGGTGGGCCAGCGAACACTGAAGCTTTCTTT. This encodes CASSAGGPANTEAFF.

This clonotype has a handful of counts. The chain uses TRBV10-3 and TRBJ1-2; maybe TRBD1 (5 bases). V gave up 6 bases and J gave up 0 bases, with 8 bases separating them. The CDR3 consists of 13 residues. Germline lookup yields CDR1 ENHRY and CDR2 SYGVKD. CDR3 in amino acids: CAIRDTSNYGYTF. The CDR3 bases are TGTGCCATCAGGGACACTTCTAACTATGGCTACACCTTC.

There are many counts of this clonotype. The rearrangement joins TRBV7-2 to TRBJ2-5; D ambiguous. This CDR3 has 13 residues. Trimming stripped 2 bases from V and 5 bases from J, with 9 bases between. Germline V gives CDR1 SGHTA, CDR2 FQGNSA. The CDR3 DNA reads TGTGCCAGCAGCTTAAGCCTGGCGGAGACCCAGTACTTC. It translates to CASSLSLAETQYF.

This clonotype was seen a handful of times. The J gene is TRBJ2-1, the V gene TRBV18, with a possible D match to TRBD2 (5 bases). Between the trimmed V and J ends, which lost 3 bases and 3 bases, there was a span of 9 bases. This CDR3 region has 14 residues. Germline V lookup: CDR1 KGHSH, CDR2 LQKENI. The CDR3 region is CASSPEEIYNEQFF. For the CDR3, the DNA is TGTGCCAGCTCACCGGAGGAGATCTACAATGAGCAGTTCTTC.

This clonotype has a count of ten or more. The CDR3 DNA reads TGTGCCAGCAGTCCGGCCCGGTTGGCGACAGATACGCAGTATTTT. The encoded protein is CASSPARLATDTQYF. The rearrangement uses TRBV6-5 and TRBJ2-3; no reliable D call. Trimming stripped 5 bases from V and 3 bases from J, with 15 bases between. The CDR3 contains 15 residues. CDR1 and CDR2 (germline): MNHEY, SVGAGI.

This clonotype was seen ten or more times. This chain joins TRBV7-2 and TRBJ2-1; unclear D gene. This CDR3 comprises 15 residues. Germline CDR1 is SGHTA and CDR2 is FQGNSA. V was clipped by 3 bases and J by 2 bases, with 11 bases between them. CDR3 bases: TGTGCCAGCAGCTTCGGCAGGTACACCTACAATGAGCAGTTCTTC. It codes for CASSFGRYTYNEQFF.

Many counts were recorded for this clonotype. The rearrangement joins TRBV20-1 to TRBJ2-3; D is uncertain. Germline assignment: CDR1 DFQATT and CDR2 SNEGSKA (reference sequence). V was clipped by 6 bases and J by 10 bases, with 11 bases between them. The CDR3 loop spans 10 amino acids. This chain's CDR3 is CSAQLQPQYF. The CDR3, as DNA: TGCAGTGCCCAGCTCCAGCCGCAGTATTTT.

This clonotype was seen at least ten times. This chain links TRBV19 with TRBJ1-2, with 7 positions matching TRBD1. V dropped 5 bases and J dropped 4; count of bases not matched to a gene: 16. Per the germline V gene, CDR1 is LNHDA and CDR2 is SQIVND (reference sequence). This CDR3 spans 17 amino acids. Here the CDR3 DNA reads TGTGCCAGTAGTCCGGAGGGACAGACCGCCTACTCCTATGGCTACACCTTC. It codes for CASSPEGQTAYSYGYTF.

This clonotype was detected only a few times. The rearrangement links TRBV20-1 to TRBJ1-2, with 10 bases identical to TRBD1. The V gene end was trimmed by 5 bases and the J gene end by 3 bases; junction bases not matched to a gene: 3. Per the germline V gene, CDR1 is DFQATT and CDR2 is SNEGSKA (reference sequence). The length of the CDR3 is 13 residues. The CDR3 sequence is CSAGTGVDYGYTF. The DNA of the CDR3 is TGCAGTGCTGGGACAGGGGTAGACTATGGCTACACCTTC.

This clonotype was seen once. DNA for the CDR3: TGTGCCAGCAGCTCCTCCGGGACAGCCTCTTCTGGGGCCAACGTCCTGACTTTC. This sequence encodes CASSSSGTASSGANVLTF. This chain links TRBV7-9 with TRBJ2-6; 7 bases agree with TRBD1. CDR3 size: 18 residues. Germline values: CDR1 SEHNR, CDR2 FQNEAQ (reference sequence). The J segment lost 1 base and the V segment lost 4 bases, leaving 10 bases of the junction unmatched. The full variable domain, completed using reference TRBV7-9 and TRBJ2-6, is DTGVSQNPRHKITKRGQNVTFRCDPISEHNRLYWYRQTLGQGPEFLTYFQNEAQLEKSRLLSDRFSAERPKGSFSTLEIQRTEQGDSAMYLCASSSSGTASSGANVLTFGAGSRLTVL.

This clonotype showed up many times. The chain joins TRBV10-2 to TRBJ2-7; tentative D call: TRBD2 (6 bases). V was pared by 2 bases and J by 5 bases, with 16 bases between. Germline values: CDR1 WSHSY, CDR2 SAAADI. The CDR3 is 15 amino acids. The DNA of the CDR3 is TGCGCCAGCAGTGAGGGGAGGACAAAGAGAAACGAGCAGTACTTC. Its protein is CASSEGRTKRNEQYF.

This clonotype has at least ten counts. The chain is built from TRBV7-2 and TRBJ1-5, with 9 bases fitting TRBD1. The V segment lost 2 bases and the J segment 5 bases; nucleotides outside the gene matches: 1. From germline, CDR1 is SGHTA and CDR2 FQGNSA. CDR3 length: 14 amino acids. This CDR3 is CASSLWTGDQPQHF. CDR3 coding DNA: TGTGCCAGCAGCTTATGGACAGGGGATCAGCCCCAGCATTTT.

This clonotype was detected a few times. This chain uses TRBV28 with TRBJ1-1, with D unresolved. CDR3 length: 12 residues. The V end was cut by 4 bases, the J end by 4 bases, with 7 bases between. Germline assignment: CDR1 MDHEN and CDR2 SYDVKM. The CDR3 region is CASSWVVTEAFF. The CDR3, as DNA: TGTGCCAGCAGTTGGGTTGTCACTGAAGCTTTCTTT.

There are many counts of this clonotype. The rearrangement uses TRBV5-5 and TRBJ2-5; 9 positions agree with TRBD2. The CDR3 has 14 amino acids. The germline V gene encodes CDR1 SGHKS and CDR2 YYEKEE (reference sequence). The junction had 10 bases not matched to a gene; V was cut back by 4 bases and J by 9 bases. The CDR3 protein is CASSLTSGEKAQYF. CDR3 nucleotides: TGTGCCAGCAGCCTGACTAGCGGTGAAAAGGCCCAGTACTTC.

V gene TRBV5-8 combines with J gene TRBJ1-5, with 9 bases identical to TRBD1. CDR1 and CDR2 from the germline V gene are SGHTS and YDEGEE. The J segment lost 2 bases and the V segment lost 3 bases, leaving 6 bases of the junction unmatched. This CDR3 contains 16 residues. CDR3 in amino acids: CASSSGTGSGNQPQHF. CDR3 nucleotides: TGTGCCAGCAGCTCCGGGACAGGGAGTGGCAATCAGCCCCAGCATTTT.

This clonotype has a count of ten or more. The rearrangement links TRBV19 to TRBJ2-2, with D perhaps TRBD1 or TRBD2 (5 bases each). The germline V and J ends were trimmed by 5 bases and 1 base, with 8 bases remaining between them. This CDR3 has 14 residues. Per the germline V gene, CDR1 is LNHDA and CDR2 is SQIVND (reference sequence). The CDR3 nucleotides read TGTGCCAGTAGTGGGGGACGGAACACCGGGGAGCTGTTTTTT. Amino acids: CASSGGRNTGELFF. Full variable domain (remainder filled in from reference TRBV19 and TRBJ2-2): DGGITQSPKYLFRKEGQNVTLSCEQNLNHDAMYWYRQDPGQGLRLIYYSQIVNDFQKGDIAEGYSVSREKKESFPLTVTSAQKNPTAFYLCASSGGRNTGELFFGEGSRLTVL.

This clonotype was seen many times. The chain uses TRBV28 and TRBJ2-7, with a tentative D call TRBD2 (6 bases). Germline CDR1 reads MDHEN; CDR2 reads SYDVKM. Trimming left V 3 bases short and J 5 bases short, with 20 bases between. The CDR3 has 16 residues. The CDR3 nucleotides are TGTGCCAGCAGTTTGTTGGGAGGTCGCAGAACCGACGAGCAGTACGTC. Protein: CASSLLGGRRTDEQYV.